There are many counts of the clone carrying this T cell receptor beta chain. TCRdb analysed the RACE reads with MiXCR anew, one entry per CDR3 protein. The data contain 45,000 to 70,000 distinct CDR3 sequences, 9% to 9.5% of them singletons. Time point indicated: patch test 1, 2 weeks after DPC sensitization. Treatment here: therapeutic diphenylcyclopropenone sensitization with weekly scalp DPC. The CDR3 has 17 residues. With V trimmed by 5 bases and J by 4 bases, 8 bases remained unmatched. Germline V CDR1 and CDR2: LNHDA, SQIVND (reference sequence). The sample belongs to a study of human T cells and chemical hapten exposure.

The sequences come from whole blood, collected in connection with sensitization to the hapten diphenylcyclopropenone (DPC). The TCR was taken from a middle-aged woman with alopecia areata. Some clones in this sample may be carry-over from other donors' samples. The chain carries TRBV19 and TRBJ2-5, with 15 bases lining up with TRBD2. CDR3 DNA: TGTGCCAGTAGTTGGGGACTAGCGGGGGGCGATCGAGAGACCCAGTACTTC. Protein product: CASSWGLAGGDRETQYF.